Below are 22 T cell receptor beta chains sequenced from a single sample in a study of Graves' ophthalmopathy and Graves' hyperthyroidism. Amplifying from RNA transcripts, the study obtained TCR beta CDR3 regions. Second-round multiplex PCR followed a first-round RT-PCR using HTBI primers. TCRdb redid the calling of the multiplex PCR reads with MiXCR, one entry per CDR3 protein. The top ten clones hold more than 5.5% of a sample with hundreds of thousands of distinct CDR3 sequences, about 24% of them seen once. The sample taken for sequencing was peripheral blood. The source of these receptors is a woman aged 18-30 years with stable Graves' hyperthyroidism. Some clones in this sample may be carry-over from other donors' samples.

This clonotype appeared many times. CDR3 coding DNA: TGCGCCAGCAGCCGACAGGGACAGGGGGCCTACGAGCAGTACTTC. It translates to CASSRQGQGAYEQYF. The V and J genes are TRBV4-1 and TRBJ2-7, with 11 bases matching TRBD1. This CDR3 contains 15 residues. J lost 2 bases, V lost 4 bases, and 4 bases had no gene match. The germline V gene encodes CDR1 MGHRA and CDR2 YSYEKL.

This clonotype was detected ten times or more. V is TRBV2 and J is TRBJ1-1; D perhaps matches TRBD1 (6 bases). V lost 2 bases and J 4 bases, leaving 11 bases between the germline ends. The CDR3 extends over 14 amino acids. CDR1 and CDR2 from the germline V gene are SNHLY and FYNNEI. The CDR3 DNA is TGTGCCAGCAGTGAATACGGGGGCTTCACTGAAGCTTTCTTT. This codes for CASSEYGGFTEAFF.

This clonotype showed up just a few times. The rearrangement uses TRBV6-1 and TRBJ1-2; no clear D gene. Trimming removed 4 bases from V and 0 bases from J, with 9 bases in between. The CDR3 has 14 amino acids. Germline CDR1 is MNHNS and CDR2 is SASEGT. CDR3 loop: CASSAGNTNYGYTF. CDR3 nucleotides: TGTGCCAGCAGTGCCGGAAACACTAACTATGGCTACACCTTC.

This clonotype was seen many times. The genes are TRBV19 and TRBJ1-1, with D possibly being TRBD1 (5 bases). CDR1 is LNHDA and CDR2 is SQIVND in the germline V gene (reference sequence). This CDR3 contains 12 residues. V was trimmed by 11 bases and J by 6 bases, leaving 16 bases between them. The CDR3 is CASWRGGSEAFF. As DNA, the CDR3 is TGTGCCTCTTGGAGGGGAGGCTCTGAAGCTTTCTTT.

The V call is TRBV6-1, the J call TRBJ1-1; TRBD1 is a possible D gene (5 bases). This CDR3 contains 12 residues. Trimming stripped 5 bases from V and 12 bases from J, with 16 bases between. Germline CDR1 reads MNHNS; CDR2 reads SASEGT. CDR3 sequence (DNA): TGTGCCAGCAGTCCGCTTAGGGGAGGATCTTTCTTT. It yields the protein CASSPLRGGSFF.

The V gene is TRBV28, the J gene TRBJ1-6; 7 nucleotides agree with TRBD1. Trimming took 4 bases from V and 0 from J; bases not matched to a gene: 6. Germline V gene data show CDR1 as MDHEN and CDR2 as SYDVKM. This CDR3 region has 17 residues. The CDR3 loop is CASSYAGGGSYNSPLHF. The CDR3 nucleotides are TGTGCCAGCAGTTACGCAGGGGGGGGCTCCTATAATTCACCCCTCCACTTT.

This clonotype has more than one count but fewer than ten. This chain joins TRBV5-1 and TRBJ2-7; D remains ambiguous. V was clipped by 5 bases and J by 0 bases, with 15 bases between them. Germline assignment: CDR1 SGHRS and CDR2 YFSETQ. The CDR3 has 15 residues. CDR3 loop: CASRPVPESSYEQYF. CDR3 DNA sequence: TGCGCCAGCAGACCGGTTCCAGAGAGCTCCTACGAGCAGTACTTC.

V usage is TRBV5-1 and J usage is TRBJ2-5; 12 bases match TRBD2. After removal of 3 bases from V and 2 bases from J, the junction contained 5 bases not matched to a gene. The CDR3 has 16 residues. The germline gives CDR1 SGHRS, CDR2 YFSETQ. CDR3 bases: TGCGCCAGCAGCTCCTGGACTAGCGGGGAACAAGAGACCCAGTACTTC. Translated: CASSSWTSGEQETQYF. The complete variable domain, with remaining parts taken from reference TRBV5-1 and TRBJ2-5, reads KAGVTQTPRYLIKTRGQQVTLSCSPISGHRSVSWYQQTPGQGLQFLFEYFSETQRNKGNFPGRFSGRQFSNSRSEMNVSTLELGDSALYLCASSSWTSGEQETQYFGPGTRLLVL.

This clonotype was seen many times. V usage is TRBV19 and J usage is TRBJ2-2, with TRBD2 identical over 9 bases. The CDR3 runs 15 residues. Germline CDR1 LNHDA, CDR2 SQIVND (reference sequence). J lost 4 bases, V lost 6 bases, and 6 bases had no gene match. CDR3 loop: CASSPLAGFTGELFF. CDR3 nucleotide sequence: TGTGCCAGTAGCCCACTAGCGGGCTTCACCGGGGAGCTGTTTTTT.

This clonotype was counted at least ten times. The J gene is TRBJ1-1, the V gene TRBV7-3; D possibly corresponds to TRBD1 (6 bases). V lost 5 bases to trimming and J lost 1 base, with 11 bases between them. CDR1 and CDR2 from the germline V gene are SGHTA and FQGTGA. This CDR3 spans 14 amino acids. The CDR3 sequence is CASSQGQTNTEAFF. CDR3 coding DNA: TGTGCCAGCAGCCAGGGACAAACGAACACTGAAGCTTTCTTT. Full variable domain (missing parts from reference TRBV7-3 and TRBJ1-1): GAGVSQTPSNKVTEKGKYVELRCDPISGHTALYWYRQSLGQGPEFLIYFQGTGAADDSGLPNDRFFAVRPEGSVSTLKIQRTERGDSAVYLCASSQGQTNTEAFFGQGTRLTVV.

This clonotype has more than one count but fewer than ten. This rearrangement joins TRBV5-1 to TRBJ1-1; 7 bases line up with TRBD1. CDR1 and CDR2 (germline): SGHRS, YFSETQ. The CDR3 is 15 amino acids. The V and J ends lost 0 bases and 5 bases, in that order; junction bases with no gene match: 7. CDR3 loop: CASSLGDRVRTEAFF. Here the CDR3 DNA reads TGCGCCAGCAGCTTGGGAGACAGGGTTCGGACTGAAGCTTTCTTT. The entire variable domain, with the rest obtained from reference TRBV5-1 and TRBJ1-1, is as follows: KAGVTQTPRYLIKTRGQQVTLSCSPISGHRSVSWYQQTPGQGLQFLFEYFSETQRNKGNFPGRFSGRQFSNSRSEMNVSTLELGDSALYLCASSLGDRVRTEAFFGQGTRLTVV.

The CDR3 here is CAWSPGTGFDEQYF. As DNA, the CDR3 is TGTGCCTGGAGCCCCGGGACAGGGTTCGACGAGCAGTACTTC. The chain recombines TRBV30 with TRBJ2-7; 9 bases are a match to TRBD1. The germline gives CDR1 GTSNPN, CDR2 SVGIG (reference sequence). CDR3 length: 14 residues. The trim removed 3 bases at V and 5 bases at J, leaving 8 bases unmatched.

This clonotype was detected many times. The V call is TRBV20-1, the J call TRBJ2-5, with 7 bases that match TRBD1. The CDR3 is made up of 15 amino acids. V was clipped by 4 bases and J by 0 bases; unmatched bases: 8. Germline V gene lookup returns CDR1 DFQATT and CDR2 SNEGSKA (reference sequence). In DNA, the CDR3 is TGCAGTGCTAAACTCGGGACAGCGTACCAAGAGACCCAGTACTTC. It specifies CSAKLGTAYQETQYF.

Regarding this clonotype: Being one base from a much bigger clone, this may be a read error. The genes are TRBV7-8 and TRBJ2-2; a possible D gene is TRBD1 (6 bases). Germline V CDR1 and CDR2: SGHVS, FQNEAQ. The CDR3 is 17 residues long. The CDR3 here is CASSNFQGARDTGELCF. As DNA, the CDR3 is TGTGCCAGCAGCAATTTTCAGGGAGCCCGGGACACCGGGGAGCTGTGTTTT.

This clonotype was counted a few times. This chain uses TRBV9 with TRBJ2-7; the D gene is possibly TRBD1 (5 bases). The CDR3 runs to 14 residues. Germline CDR1 and CDR2: SGDLS and YYNGEE. V dropped 3 bases and J dropped 6 bases, with 16 bases sitting between them. The CDR3 nucleotides are TGTGCCAGCAGCGCCTCCTTAGGGGCCCGCGAGCAGTACTTC. This sequence encodes CASSASLGAREQYF.

The rearrangement links TRBV10-3 to TRBJ1-1, with 7 bases identical to TRBD1. The V gene end was trimmed by 7 bases and the J gene end by 0 bases; junction bases not matched to a gene: 5. Germline CDR1 is ENHRY and CDR2 is SYGVKD. This CDR3 contains 14 residues. The CDR3 protein is CAITPDRLNTEAFF. The CDR3, as DNA: TGTGCCATCACCCCGGACAGGTTGAACACTGAAGCTTTCTTT.

V usage is TRBV28 and J usage is TRBJ1-1; the D is unclear. The V gene's germline CDR1 is MDHEN and CDR2 SYDVKM. Deletions cut 1 base from V and 5 bases from J, with 11 bases between. The CDR3 runs to 14 residues. Here the CDR3 reads CASSLLSGVTEAFF. For the CDR3, the DNA is TGTGCCAGCAGTTTATTGAGCGGGGTAACTGAAGCTTTCTTT.

This chain uses TRBV6-1 with TRBJ2-5, with D unclear. This CDR3 spans 10 amino acids. Germline CDR1 reads MNHNS; CDR2 reads SASEGT. Trimming took off 8 bases at V and 7 bases at J, with 8 bases between the two ends. CDR3 sequence reads: CASEEATQYF. The CDR3 DNA sequence: TGTGCCAGCGAAGAGGCGACCCAGTACTTC.

The gene calls are TRBV18 and TRBJ1-6; D unclear. Germline V CDR1 and CDR2: KGHSH, LQKENI. The length of the CDR3 is 13 residues. V was trimmed by 2 bases and J by 9 bases, leaving 8 bases between them. This CDR3 is CASSPDVGSPLHF. In DNA, the CDR3 is TGTGCCAGCTCACCAGATGTCGGTTCACCCCTCCACTTT.

This chain joins TRBV3-1 and TRBJ2-2; D uncertain. The ends were cut back, 2 bases at V and 4 bases at J, with 8 bases in the middle. The CDR3 is 14 residues long. In germline, CDR1 is LGHDT, CDR2 YNNKEL (reference sequence). The CDR3 here is CASSQTEVTGELFF. The CDR3, as DNA: TGTGCCAGCAGCCAAACCGAAGTCACCGGGGAGCTGTTTTTT.

The chain links TRBV14 to TRBJ2-7; 8 positions match TRBD2. Germline V gene lookup returns CDR1 SGHDN and CDR2 FVKESK. V lost 3 bases to trimming and J lost 3 bases; unmatched junction nucleotides: 4. This CDR3 is 14 amino acids long. The CDR3 reads CASSQVTSVYEQYF. In nucleotides, the CDR3 is TGTGCCAGCAGCCAGGTGACTAGCGTCTACGAGCAGTACTTC. The whole variable domain, remainder taken from reference TRBV14 and TRBJ2-7, is EAGVTQFPSHSVIEKGQTVTLRCDPISGHDNLYWYRRVMGKEIKFLLHFVKESKQDESGMPNNRFLAERTGGTYSTLKVQPAELEDSGVYFCASSQVTSVYEQYFGPGTRLTVT.

The V gene is TRBV29-1, the J gene TRBJ2-7; D possibly corresponds to TRBD2 (6 bases). Germline V gene data show CDR1 as SQVTM and CDR2 as ANQGSEA. The CDR3 runs 13 residues. V lost 1 base and J lost 1, with 8 bases in between. The CDR3 sequence is CSVEGGTSYEQYF. The CDR3 coding sequence is TGCAGCGTTGAAGGCGGGACGTCCTACGAGCAGTACTTC.